In this sample, the clone carrying this T cell receptor beta chain turned up many times. This sample was taken from a study of identical twins. The CDR3 sequence is 14 residues long. The V gene lost 3 bases and the J gene lost 0 bases, with 7 bases spanning the gap. Germline V gene sequence: CDR1 KGHSH, CDR2 LQKENI. TCRdb reprocessed the 5' RACE reads via MiXCR and lists one record per CDR3 protein. The top ten clones hold approximately 4% of a sample with a few hundred thousand distinct CDR3 sequences, about 12% of them seen once. These data were likewise used in another study, on yellow fever vaccine responses in identical twins.

The source is a woman under 30 in good health. The gene calls are TRBV18 and TRBJ2-3; a possible D gene is TRBD1 (6 bases). Sequenced material: memory (CD45RO+) T cells sorted from blood. The CDR3 reads CASSPQGSTDTQYF. The CDR3, as DNA: TGTGCCAGCTCACCGCAGGGGAGCACAGATACGCAGTATTTT.